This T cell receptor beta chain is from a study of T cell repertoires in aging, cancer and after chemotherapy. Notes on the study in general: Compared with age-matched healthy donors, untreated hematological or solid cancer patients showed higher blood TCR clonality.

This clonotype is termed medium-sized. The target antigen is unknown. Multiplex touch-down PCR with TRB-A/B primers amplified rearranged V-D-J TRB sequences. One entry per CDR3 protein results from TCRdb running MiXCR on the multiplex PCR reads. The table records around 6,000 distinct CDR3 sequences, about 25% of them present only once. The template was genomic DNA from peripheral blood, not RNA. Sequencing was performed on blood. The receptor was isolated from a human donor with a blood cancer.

CDR3 loop: CASTLWGDTQYF. The CDR3 nucleotides read TGTGCCAGCACCCTCTGGGGGGATACGCAGTATTTT. The J gene is TRBJ2-3, the V gene TRBV12-3 or TRBV12-4; either TRBD1 or TRBD2 may supply D (5 bases each). The CDR3 loop spans 12 amino acids. V lost 7 bases to trimming and J lost 6 bases, with 11 bases between them.